This T cell receptor beta chain comes out of a study of blood T cell repertoires in COVID-19. Study summary: PBMCs, B-cell-depleted T cells, or T cells provided the cDNA or gDNA that made up the material.

The CDR3 has 11 amino acids. Looked up from germline, CDR1 is SNHLY and CDR2 is FYNNEI. V was pared by 6 bases and J by 8 bases, with 10 bases between. Authors' methods: Reference gene primer amplification yielded estimated nucleated cell counts. TCRdb's table, derived via immunoSEQ multiplex PCR, lists solely in-frame clones and lacks some. Clone size and V and J calls were adopted from that table, with D and trimming inferred from the DNA. The table has roughly 200,000 clones, 85% to 90% seen once; the top ten hold less than 3.5%. The V and J genes are TRBV2 and TRBJ2-5, with D tentatively TRBD1 (5 bases). The receptor comes from a man between 40 and 49 years old with active or convalescent COVID-19. Sequencing input: peripheral blood. The DNA for the CDR3 is TGTGCCAGCAGGGGGCAAAACACCCAGTACTTC. Translated: CASRGQNTQYF.